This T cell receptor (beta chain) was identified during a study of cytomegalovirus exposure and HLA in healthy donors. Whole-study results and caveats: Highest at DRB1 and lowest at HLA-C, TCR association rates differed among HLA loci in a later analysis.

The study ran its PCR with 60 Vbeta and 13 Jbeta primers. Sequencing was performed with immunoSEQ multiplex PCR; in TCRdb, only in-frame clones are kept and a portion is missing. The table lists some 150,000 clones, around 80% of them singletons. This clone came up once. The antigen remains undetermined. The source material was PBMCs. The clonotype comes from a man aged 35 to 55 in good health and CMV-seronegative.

In nucleotides, the CDR3 is TGTGCCAGCAGCCAACAAGGAGGTTTCAGCACAGATACGCAGTATTTT. The encoded protein is CASSQQGGFSTDTQYF. The V and J genes are TRBV7-2 and TRBJ2-3, with a tentative D call TRBD2 (5 bases). Germline V gene sequence: CDR1 SGHTA, CDR2 FQGNSA. There are 16 residues in the CDR3. V lost 5 bases and J 0 bases, leaving 15 bases between the germline ends.